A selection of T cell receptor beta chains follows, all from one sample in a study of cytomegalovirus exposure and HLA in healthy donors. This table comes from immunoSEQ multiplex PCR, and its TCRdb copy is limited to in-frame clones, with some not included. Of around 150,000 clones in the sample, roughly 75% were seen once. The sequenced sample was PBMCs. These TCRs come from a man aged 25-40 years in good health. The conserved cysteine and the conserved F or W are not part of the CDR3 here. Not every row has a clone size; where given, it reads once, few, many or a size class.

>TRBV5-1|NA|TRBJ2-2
ASSQGRTGELF
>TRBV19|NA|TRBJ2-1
ASGRQSSYNEQF
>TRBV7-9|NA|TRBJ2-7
ASSFAGGENEQY
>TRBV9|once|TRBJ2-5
ASSGGWRETQY
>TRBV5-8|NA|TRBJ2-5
ASRKGTSGEETQY
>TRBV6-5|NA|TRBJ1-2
ASSYGPPYGYT
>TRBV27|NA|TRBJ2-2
ASIPTGTPTGELF
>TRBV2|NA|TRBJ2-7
ASSEVSQGYEQY
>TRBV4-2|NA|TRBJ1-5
ASSQDAGPSNQPQH
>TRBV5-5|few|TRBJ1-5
ASSYGTGNSNQPQH
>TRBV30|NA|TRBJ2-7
AWSGTGVTYEQY
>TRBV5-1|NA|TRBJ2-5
ASMGGSETQY
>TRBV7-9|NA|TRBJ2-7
ASSRTSGVPYEQY
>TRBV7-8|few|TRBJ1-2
ASSSSRDRGGLGYT
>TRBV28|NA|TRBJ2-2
ASSTAANTGELF
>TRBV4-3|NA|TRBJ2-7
ASSQDIYMRTDYEQY
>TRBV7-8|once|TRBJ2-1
ASSFENEQF
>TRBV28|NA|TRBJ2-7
ASGQRGTEQY
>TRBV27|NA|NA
ATQRGGSSYEQY
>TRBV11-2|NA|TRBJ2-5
ASSLGPGLKETQY
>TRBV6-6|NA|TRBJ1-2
ASSYSKEAYGYT
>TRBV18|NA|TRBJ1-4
ASSKYRVTTNEKLF
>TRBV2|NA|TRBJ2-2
ASSAGLADTGELF
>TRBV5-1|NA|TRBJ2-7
ASSSGTSGAYEQY
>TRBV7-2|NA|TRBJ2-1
ASSLVGLYNEQF
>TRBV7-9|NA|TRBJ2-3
ASSPRRWREWADTQY